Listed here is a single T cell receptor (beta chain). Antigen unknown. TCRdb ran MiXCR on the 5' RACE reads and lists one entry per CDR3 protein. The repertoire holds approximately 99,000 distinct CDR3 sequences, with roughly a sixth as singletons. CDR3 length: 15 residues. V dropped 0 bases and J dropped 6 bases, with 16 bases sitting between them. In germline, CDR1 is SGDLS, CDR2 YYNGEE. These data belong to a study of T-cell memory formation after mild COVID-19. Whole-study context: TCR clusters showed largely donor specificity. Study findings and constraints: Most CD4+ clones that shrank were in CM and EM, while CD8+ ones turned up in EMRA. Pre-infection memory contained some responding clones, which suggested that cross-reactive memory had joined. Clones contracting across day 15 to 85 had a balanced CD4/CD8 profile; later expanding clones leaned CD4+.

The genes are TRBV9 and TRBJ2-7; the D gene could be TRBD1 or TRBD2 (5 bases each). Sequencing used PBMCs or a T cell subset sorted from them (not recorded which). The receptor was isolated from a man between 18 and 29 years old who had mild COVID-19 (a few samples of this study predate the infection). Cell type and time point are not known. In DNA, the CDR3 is TGTGCCAGCAGCGTAGACGGGGCCCCCCTGGGCGAGCAGTACTTC. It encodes CASSVDGAPLGEQYF.